A selection of T cell receptor beta chains follows, all from one sample in a study of cytomegalovirus exposure and HLA in healthy donors. Data came from immunoSEQ multiplex PCR; TCRdb stores just in-frame clones and leaves some out. Found here are over 110,000 clones, around 87% of them singletons; the top ten hold roughly 10%. The sample comprised PBMCs. These receptor sequences come from a man younger than 35 in good health and CMV-seropositive. CDR3s leave out the opening cysteine and the closing phenylalanine or tryptophan. The order of the fields is V gene, J gene, CDR3 protein.

V gene: TRBV6-5
J gene: TRBJ1-5
CDR3 protein: ASSYGTGGGQPQH

V gene: TRBV7-8
J gene: TRBJ2-7
CDR3 protein: ASSPRTVGLAGALSSYEQY

V gene: TRBV5-1
J gene: TRBJ2-1
CDR3 protein: ASSLREGQLALNEQF

V gene: TRBV10-3
J gene: TRBJ1-1
CDR3 protein: ATGGGVPEAF

V gene: TRBV30
J gene: TRBJ2-1
CDR3 protein: AWSVLVGDEQF

V gene: TRBV5-1
J gene: TRBJ2-1
CDR3 protein: ASSSTDKNSYNEQF

V gene: TRBV6-1
J gene: TRBJ2-3
CDR3 protein: ASSEVGGNTDTQY

V gene: TRBV10-1
J gene: TRBJ2-7
CDR3 protein: ASSPWRGYEQY

V gene: TRBV5-4
J gene: TRBJ2-7
CDR3 protein: ASSLVSQRTSYEQY

V gene: TRBV6-1
J gene: TRBJ1-4
CDR3 protein: ASSVTENEKLF

V gene: TRBV5-6
J gene: TRBJ1-5
CDR3 protein: ASSFGGVNQPQH

V gene: TRBV18
J gene: TRBJ2-1
CDR3 protein: ASSPNRWRGVPNEQF

V gene: TRBV30
J gene: TRBJ2-7
CDR3 protein: AWSRGPNEQY

V gene: TRBV4-1
J gene: TRBJ2-1
CDR3 protein: ASSQGNREMDEQF

V gene: TRBV10-3
J gene: TRBJ2-6
CDR3 protein: AISESRGQISGANVLT

V gene: TRBV5-1
J gene: TRBJ2-2
CDR3 protein: ASSLVGSGNTGELF

V gene: TRBV5-1
J gene: TRBJ2-7
CDR3 protein: ASSSGLSSYEQY

V gene: TRBV2
J gene: TRBJ2-7
CDR3 protein: ASSYHYEQY

V gene: TRBV29-1
J gene: TRBJ2-7
CDR3 protein: SVMDRSYEQY

V gene: TRBV9
J gene: TRBJ2-1
CDR3 protein: ASSAPDSTNEQF

V gene: TRBV5-4
J gene: TRBJ1-4
CDR3 protein: ASSSGQRNEKLF

V gene: TRBV4-2
J gene: TRBJ2-1
CDR3 protein: ASSQEAGGPEEQF

V gene: TRBV7-9
J gene: TRBJ1-4
CDR3 protein: ASSLGRAGNEKLF

V gene: TRBV2
J gene: TRBJ1-1
CDR3 protein: ASSQGQYTEAF

V gene: TRBV9
J gene: TRBJ2-2
CDR3 protein: ASSVNRDAETGELF

V gene: TRBV7-8
J gene: TRBJ2-1
CDR3 protein: ASSLTWSTGTRYNEQF

V gene: TRBV29-1
J gene: TRBJ2-1
CDR3 protein: SVEAVQGDEQF

V gene: TRBV30
J gene: TRBJ1-1
CDR3 protein: AWKSGDRGRRTEAF

V gene: TRBV5-1
J gene: TRBJ1-2
CDR3 protein: ASSLRTTGTGESGYT

V gene: TRBV5-4
J gene: TRBJ2-1
CDR3 protein: ASSLFAGTGNEQF

V gene: TRBV6-1
J gene: TRBJ1-3
CDR3 protein: AFRGGDGNTIY

V gene: TRBV9
J gene: TRBJ2-2
CDR3 protein: ASRLAGTGELF

V gene: TRBV5-8
J gene: TRBJ1-5
CDR3 protein: ASTFDFGTNQPQH

V gene: TRBV6-1
J gene: TRBJ1-1
CDR3 protein: ASSEWRNTEAF

V gene: TRBV28
J gene: TRBJ1-2
CDR3 protein: ASRSPNRDSDGYT

V gene: TRBV5-1
J gene: TRBJ2-7
CDR3 protein: ASSLTSGNYEQY

V gene: TRBV6-6
J gene: TRBJ2-7
CDR3 protein: ASSYGLRRGSYEQY

V gene: TRBV5-6
J gene: TRBJ2-3
CDR3 protein: ASSSPGLAGFDTQY

V gene: TRBV4-2
J gene: TRBJ1-6
CDR3 protein: ASSHRTGENSPLH

V gene: TRBV5-1
J gene: TRBJ2-5
CDR3 protein: ASSRVAGGQETQY

V gene: TRBV19
J gene: TRBJ1-5
CDR3 protein: ASSIKMAGNQPQH

V gene: TRBV27
J gene: TRBJ2-2
CDR3 protein: ASSSASGDTGELF

V gene: TRBV5-1
J gene: TRBJ2-3
CDR3 protein: ASSREMNTDTQY

V gene: TRBV28
J gene: TRBJ2-7
CDR3 protein: ASSPGGSYEQY

V gene: TRBV4-1
J gene: TRBJ2-7
CDR3 protein: ASSQEVVMTALGSYEQY

V gene: TRBV10-3
J gene: TRBJ2-1
CDR3 protein: AGILQGARSNEQF

V gene: TRBV25-1
J gene: TRBJ2-1
CDR3 protein: ASSLSRAAYNEQF

V gene: TRBV10-1
J gene: TRBJ2-1
CDR3 protein: ASSDLSVFGQF

V gene: TRBV5-1
J gene: TRBJ2-3
CDR3 protein: ASSLDPQRGGTDTQY

V gene: TRBV6-1
J gene: TRBJ2-5
CDR3 protein: ASSGPGTSGYAPQY

V gene: TRBV6-6
J gene: TRBJ1-4
CDR3 protein: ASSGQGGNEKLF

V gene: TRBV29-1
J gene: TRBJ2-1
CDR3 protein: SVRTSGRNEQF

V gene: TRBV28
J gene: TRBJ2-7
CDR3 protein: ASSLGGGSSSTGYEQY

V gene: TRBV4-1
J gene: TRBJ1-3
CDR3 protein: ASSQGGITSGNTIY

V gene: TRBV6-1
J gene: TRBJ1-5
CDR3 protein: ASSEGRNAGQPQH

V gene: TRBV10-3
J gene: TRBJ1-2
CDR3 protein: AISEQGQLFGYT

V gene: TRBV5-6
J gene: TRBJ2-1
CDR3 protein: ASSLDYRTYYNEQF

V gene: TRBV9
J gene: TRBJ2-1
CDR3 protein: ASSARDSEYEQF